The rows below give T cell receptor beta chains drawn from one sample of a study of T cells in Graves' hyperthyroidism and ophthalmopathy. TCRdb independently ran MiXCR on the multiplex PCR reads; one entry per CDR3 protein. The sample lists about 700,000 distinct CDR3 sequences; 14% were seen once. Sequenced material: blood. The receptor set was obtained from a woman between 18 and 29 years old with Graves' hyperthyroidism. CDR3s include the opening cysteine and the closing phenylalanine or tryptophan. The D gene is left open where the match is weak. Some rows have no size entry. The others give once, few or many, or a class for an expanded clone.

clone_size: many
v_call: TRBV2
cdr3_length: 14
j_call: TRBJ1-5
d_call: TRBD1
cdr3_aa: CASSDLTGGQPQHF
cdr3_nt: TGTGCCAGCAGTGACCTGACAGGGGGACAGCCCCAGCATTTT

clone_size: .
v_call: TRBV20-1
cdr3_length: 17
j_call: TRBJ2-7
d_call: TRBD1
cdr3_aa: CSARPGQGAPRGEEQYF
cdr3_nt: TGCAGTGCGAGGCCGGGACAGGGGGCCCCAAGGGGTGAGGAGCAGTACTTC

clone_size: many
v_call: TRBV20-1
cdr3_length: 12
j_call: TRBJ2-1
d_call: .
cdr3_aa: CSASLSFHEQFF
cdr3_nt: TGCAGTGCTAGTTTAAGCTTCCATGAGCAGTTCTTC

clone_size: few
v_call: TRBV6-1
cdr3_length: 16
j_call: TRBJ1-5
d_call: .
cdr3_aa: CASRDYRIGLHQPQHF
cdr3_nt: TGTGCCAGCAGGGACTACAGGATCGGTTTGCATCAGCCCCAGCATTTT

clone_size: many
v_call: TRBV7-6
cdr3_length: 18
j_call: TRBJ2-1
d_call: .
cdr3_aa: CASSFQVKRLSSYNEQFF
cdr3_nt: TGTGCCAGCAGCTTCCAGGTGAAGCGTTTGAGCTCCTACAATGAGCAGTTCTTC

clone_size: many
v_call: TRBV7-3
cdr3_length: 15
j_call: TRBJ2-2
d_call: TRBD1
cdr3_aa: CASSPTGGGTGELFF
cdr3_nt: TGTGCCAGCAGCCCCACAGGGGGTGGCACCGGGGAGCTGTTTTTT

clone_size: many
v_call: TRBV3-1
cdr3_length: 15
j_call: TRBJ2-1
d_call: .
cdr3_aa: CASSPAPPSYNEQFF
cdr3_nt: TGTGCCAGCAGCCCCGCTCCCCCTTCCTACAATGAGCAGTTCTTC

clone_size: many
v_call: TRBV2
cdr3_length: 13
j_call: TRBJ2-7
d_call: .
cdr3_aa: CAILQALRTEQYF
cdr3_nt: TGTGCCATCCTACAGGCTCTCAGGACCGAGCAGTACTTC

clone_size: .
v_call: TRBV28
cdr3_length: 14
j_call: TRBJ2-7
d_call: TRBD1
cdr3_aa: CASSEQGARGEQYF
cdr3_nt: TGTGCCAGCAGTGAACAGGGGGCCCGCGGTGAGCAGTACTTC

clone_size: .
v_call: TRBV25-1
cdr3_length: 19
j_call: TRBJ2-7
d_call: .
cdr3_aa: CASSRHRGTLAASSYEQYF
cdr3_nt: TGTGCCAGCAGTAGACACAGGGGAACCTTAGCGGCGAGCTCCTACGAGCAGTACTTC

clone_size: .
v_call: TRBV6-1
cdr3_length: 15
j_call: TRBJ2-7
d_call: TRBD1
cdr3_aa: CASSSPDRGQYEQYF
cdr3_nt: TGTGCCAGCAGTTCTCCGGACAGGGGACAATACGAGCAGTACTTC

clone_size: .
v_call: TRBV3-1
cdr3_length: 14
j_call: TRBJ1-1
d_call: .
cdr3_aa: CASSQELMHAEAFF
cdr3_nt: TGTGCCAGCAGCCAAGAACTTATGCACGCTGAAGCTTTCTTT

clone_size: .
v_call: TRBV20-1
cdr3_length: 17
j_call: TRBJ2-7
d_call: TRBD2
cdr3_aa: CSARDLSGLAGVGEQYF
cdr3_nt: TGCAGTGCTAGAGATCTCTCTGGACTAGCGGGAGTCGGTGAGCAGTACTTC

clone_size: .
v_call: TRBV4-3
cdr3_length: 16
j_call: TRBJ1-1
d_call: TRBD1
cdr3_aa: CASSQGTGGTNTEAFF
cdr3_nt: TGCGCCAGCAGCCAGGGGACAGGGGGAACAAACACTGAAGCTTTCTTT

clone_size: many
v_call: TRBV30
cdr3_length: 15
j_call: TRBJ2-1
d_call: TRBD2
cdr3_aa: CAWSPEAGVYNEQFF
cdr3_nt: TGTGCCTGGAGTCCCGAAGCGGGAGTCTACAATGAGCAGTTCTTC

clone_size: .
v_call: TRBV6-1
cdr3_length: 15
j_call: TRBJ1-3
d_call: .
cdr3_aa: CASSLQGGGGNTIYF
cdr3_nt: TGTGCCAGCAGTCTCCAAGGGGGAGGAGGAAACACCATATATTTT

clone_size: few
v_call: TRBV18
cdr3_length: 17
j_call: TRBJ2-3
d_call: TRBD2
cdr3_aa: CASSPRWTSGNTDTQYF
cdr3_nt: TGTGCCAGCTCACCCCGCTGGACTAGCGGAAACACAGATACGCAGTATTTT

clone_size: .
v_call: TRBV29-1
cdr3_length: 15
j_call: TRBJ2-7
d_call: TRBD1
cdr3_aa: CSVESGRGRSNEQYF
cdr3_nt: TGCAGCGTTGAAAGTGGTAGGGGGCGTTCCAATGAGCAGTACTTC

clone_size: many
v_call: TRBV7-3
cdr3_length: 13
j_call: TRBJ2-1
d_call: TRBD1
cdr3_aa: CASSLTTGTEQFF
cdr3_nt: TGTGCCAGCAGCTTAACGACAGGGACTGAGCAGTTCTTC

clone_size: few
v_call: TRBV24-1
cdr3_length: 15
j_call: TRBJ2-2
d_call: TRBD1
cdr3_aa: CATSDWTGYTGELFF
cdr3_nt: TGTGCCACCAGTGACTGGACAGGGTACACCGGGGAGCTGTTTTTT

clone_size: .
v_call: TRBV2
cdr3_length: 15
j_call: TRBJ1-5
d_call: TRBD1
cdr3_aa: CASSEGQAYNQPQHF
cdr3_nt: TGTGCCAGCAGCGAGGGACAGGCCTACAATCAGCCCCAGCATTTT

clone_size: many
v_call: TRBV29-1
cdr3_length: 11
j_call: TRBJ2-7
d_call: TRBD1
cdr3_aa: CSAGTVWEQYF
cdr3_nt: TGCAGCGCTGGGACAGTTTGGGAGCAGTACTTC

clone_size: .
v_call: TRBV29-1
cdr3_length: 14
j_call: TRBJ1-1
d_call: TRBD1
cdr3_aa: CSVGTGGLNTEAFF
cdr3_nt: TGCAGCGTCGGGACAGGGGGTCTGAACACTGAAGCTTTCTTT

clone_size: .
v_call: TRBV5-4
cdr3_length: 16
j_call: TRBJ1-3
d_call: .
cdr3_aa: CASSLVEGSSGNTIYF
cdr3_nt: TGTGCCAGCAGCTTGGTGGAGGGAAGCTCTGGAAACACCATATATTTT

clone_size: .
v_call: TRBV20-1
cdr3_length: 13
j_call: TRBJ2-3
d_call: .
cdr3_aa: CTATGSHTDTQYF
cdr3_nt: TGCACTGCTACCGGCAGCCACACAGATACGCAGTATTTT

clone_size: many
v_call: TRBV6-1
cdr3_length: 16
j_call: TRBJ2-2
d_call: .
cdr3_aa: CASSTASPFNTGELFF
cdr3_nt: TGTGCCAGCAGTACCGCCAGTCCCTTTAACACCGGGGAGCTGTTTTTT

clone_size: few
v_call: TRBV6-2/TRBV6-3
cdr3_length: 14
j_call: TRBJ1-1
d_call: .
cdr3_aa: CASSYGAGNTEAFF
cdr3_nt: TGTGCCAGCAGTTATGGGGCCGGGAACACTGAAGCTTTCTTT

clone_size: many
v_call: TRBV28
cdr3_length: 11
j_call: TRBJ2-1
d_call: TRBD2
cdr3_aa: CAVREGNEQFF
cdr3_nt: TGTGCTGTTAGGGAGGGCAATGAGCAGTTCTTC

clone_size: many
v_call: TRBV7-2
cdr3_length: 14
j_call: TRBJ2-7
d_call: .
cdr3_aa: CASSLGGRSTKQYF
cdr3_nt: TGTGCCAGCAGCTTAGGGGGCCGATCTACGAAGCAGTACTTC

clone_size: many
v_call: TRBV7-8
cdr3_length: 17
j_call: TRBJ2-1
d_call: TRBD2
cdr3_aa: CASSDVSGSRSYNEQFF
cdr3_nt: TGTGCCAGCAGCGATGTAAGCGGGAGCAGGTCCTACAATGAGCAGTTCTTC

clone_size: .
v_call: TRBV28
cdr3_length: 15
j_call: TRBJ2-7
d_call: .
cdr3_aa: CASSLSAVYSYEQYF
cdr3_nt: TGTGCCAGCAGTTTATCGGCGGTCTACTCCTACGAGCAGTACTTC

clone_size: few
v_call: TRBV6-2/TRBV6-3
cdr3_length: 14
j_call: TRBJ1-5
d_call: .
cdr3_aa: CASSWGSRGQPQHF
cdr3_nt: TGTGCCAGCAGTTGGGGTTCTAGGGGCCAGCCCCAGCATTTT

clone_size: few
v_call: TRBV10-2
cdr3_length: 14
j_call: TRBJ2-3
d_call: .
cdr3_aa: CASSEADLRRAQYF
cdr3_nt: TGCGCCAGCAGTGAGGCGGACCTGCGGAGGGCGCAGTATTTT

clone_size: many
v_call: TRBV6-2/TRBV6-3
cdr3_length: 17
j_call: TRBJ2-2
d_call: .
cdr3_aa: CASSHGASSGATGELFF
cdr3_nt: TGTGCCAGCAGCCACGGGGCTAGCTCCGGGGCAACCGGGGAGCTGTTTTTT

clone_size: few
v_call: TRBV6-2/TRBV6-3
cdr3_length: 15
j_call: TRBJ2-7
d_call: TRBD2
cdr3_aa: CASKEPGLGSYEQYF
cdr3_nt: TGTGCCAGCAAGGAACCGGGACTAGGCTCCTACGAGCAGTACTTC

clone_size: many
v_call: TRBV2
cdr3_length: 17
j_call: TRBJ2-2
d_call: .
cdr3_aa: CASSPHRTFPNTGELFF
cdr3_nt: TGTGCCAGCAGTCCGCATAGGACATTCCCGAACACCGGGGAGCTGTTTTTT

clone_size: few
v_call: TRBV18
cdr3_length: 15
j_call: TRBJ1-5
d_call: TRBD1
cdr3_aa: CASSTGTAFNQPQHF
cdr3_nt: TGTGCCAGCTCAACCGGGACAGCCTTTAATCAGCCCCAGCATTTT

clone_size: .
v_call: TRBV11-3
cdr3_length: 12
j_call: TRBJ2-3
d_call: .
cdr3_aa: CASSLERNTQYF
cdr3_nt: TGTGCCAGCAGCTTAGAAAGGAATACGCAGTATTTT

clone_size: many
v_call: TRBV7-9
cdr3_length: 14
j_call: TRBJ2-7
d_call: .
cdr3_aa: CASRPRDISYEQYF
cdr3_nt: TGTGCCAGCAGGCCCCGGGACATCTCCTACGAGCAGTACTTC

clone_size: .
v_call: TRBV12-3/TRBV12-4
cdr3_length: 13
j_call: TRBJ1-2
d_call: TRBD1
cdr3_aa: CASSTTGPYGYTF
cdr3_nt: TGTGCCAGCAGTACGACAGGGCCATATGGCTACACCTTC

clone_size: .
v_call: TRBV3-1
cdr3_length: 15
j_call: TRBJ2-1
d_call: TRBD2
cdr3_aa: CASSQRLAGAFEQFF
cdr3_nt: TGTGCCAGCAGCCAAAGACTAGCGGGAGCCTTCGAGCAGTTCTTC

clone_size: few
v_call: TRBV7-9
cdr3_length: 15
j_call: TRBJ2-7
d_call: TRBD1
cdr3_aa: CASSSHQGARDEQYF
cdr3_nt: TGTGCCAGCAGCTCGCACCAGGGGGCGCGGGACGAGCAGTACTTC

clone_size: few
v_call: TRBV7-2
cdr3_length: 11
j_call: TRBJ2-1
d_call: .
cdr3_aa: CACSYNNEQFF
cdr3_nt: TGTGCCTGCAGCTATAACAATGAGCAGTTCTTC

clone_size: .
v_call: TRBV6-1
cdr3_length: 17
j_call: TRBJ1-2
d_call: .
cdr3_aa: CASRGAGTSFSNYGYTF
cdr3_nt: TGTGCCAGCCGGGGAGCCGGGACCTCTTTTTCTAACTATGGCTACACCTTC

clone_size: few
v_call: TRBV4-1
cdr3_length: 15
j_call: TRBJ2-7
d_call: TRBD1
cdr3_aa: CASSQGGQISYEQYF
cdr3_nt: TGCGCCAGCAGCCAAGGGGGACAGATCTCCTACGAGCAGTACTTC

clone_size: .
v_call: TRBV6-1
cdr3_length: 16
j_call: TRBJ1-5
d_call: .
cdr3_aa: CASSEARRQNNQPQHF
cdr3_nt: TGTGCCAGCAGTGAAGCTAGGCGGCAGAACAATCAGCCCCAGCATTTT

clone_size: .
v_call: TRBV6-2/TRBV6-3
cdr3_length: 14
j_call: TRBJ1-5
d_call: .
cdr3_aa: CASSARDNNQPQHF
cdr3_nt: TGTGCCAGCAGTGCTCGGGACAACAATCAGCCCCAGCATTTT

clone_size: .
v_call: TRBV19
cdr3_length: 12
j_call: TRBJ1-1
d_call: .
cdr3_aa: CASSRGITEAFF
cdr3_nt: TGTGCCAGTAGCCGGGGGATCACTGAAGCTTTCTTT

clone_size: .
v_call: TRBV20-1
cdr3_length: 17
j_call: TRBJ2-1
d_call: TRBD2
cdr3_aa: CSARVDSGSSGGNEQFF
cdr3_nt: TGCAGTGCTAGAGTCGATAGCGGGAGTAGTGGAGGGAATGAGCAGTTCTTC

clone_size: .
v_call: TRBV7-9
cdr3_length: 14
j_call: TRBJ2-2
d_call: .
cdr3_aa: CASSPAPVAGELFF
cdr3_nt: TGTGCCAGCAGCCCCGCCCCTGTGGCCGGGGAGCTGTTTTTT

clone_size: many
v_call: TRBV6-6
cdr3_length: 13
j_call: TRBJ1-2
d_call: .
cdr3_aa: CASSYQGLDGYTF
cdr3_nt: TGTGCCAGCAGTTACCAGGGCCTTGATGGCTACACCTTC